This T cell receptor beta chain is from a study of circulating and synovial CD4+ cells in juvenile arthritis. The method was immunoSEQ multiplex PCR; TCRdb's version includes in-frame clones alone and lacks a portion of them. Counted here are 30,000 to 40,000 clones, 95% to 96% occurring once; the ten biggest clones make up 0.15% to 0.2%. V gave up 3 bases and J gave up 0 bases, with 6 bases separating them. CDR1 SNHLY and CDR2 FYNNEI come from the germline V gene. CDR3 length: 14 residues. The TCR originated in a human donor with juvenile idiopathic arthritis. What was sequenced was CD4+ T cells from blood. V usage is TRBV2 and J usage is TRBJ1-3; D is ambiguous. Here the CDR3 DNA reads TGTGCCAGCAGTGACGGACTCTCTGGAAACACCATATATTTT. Protein product: CASSDGLSGNTIYF.